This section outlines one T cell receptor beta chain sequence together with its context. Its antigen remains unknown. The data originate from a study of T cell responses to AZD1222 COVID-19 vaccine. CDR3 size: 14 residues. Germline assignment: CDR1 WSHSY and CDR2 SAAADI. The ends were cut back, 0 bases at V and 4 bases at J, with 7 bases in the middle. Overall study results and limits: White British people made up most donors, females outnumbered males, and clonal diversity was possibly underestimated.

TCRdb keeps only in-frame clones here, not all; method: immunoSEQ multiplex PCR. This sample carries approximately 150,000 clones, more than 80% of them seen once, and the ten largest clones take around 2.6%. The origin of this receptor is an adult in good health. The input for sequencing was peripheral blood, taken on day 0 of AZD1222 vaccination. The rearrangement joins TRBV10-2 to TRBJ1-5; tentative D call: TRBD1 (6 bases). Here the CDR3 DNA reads TGCGCCAGCAGTGAGTCAGGGGGTAATCAGCCCCAGCATTTT. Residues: CASSESGGNQPQHF.